This T cell receptor (beta chain) was captured by sequencing in a study of glioma-infiltrating T cells. Across the whole study: Presurgical dexamethasone in glioma patients lasted six or fewer days.

TCR alpha and beta CDR3 regions were amplified from RNA using iRepertoire nested multiplex PCR. TCRdb re-derived calls from the multiplex PCR reads in MiXCR, one entry per CDR3 protein. The sample comprises about 380,000 distinct CDR3 sequences, around 45% of which are singletons, and around 12% rests with the top ten. The ends lost 9 bases at V and 7 bases at J; junction bases unmatched: 11. There are 13 residues in the CDR3. Germline values: CDR1 MGHDK, CDR2 SYGVNS. There are many counts of this clonotype. The chain combines TRBV25-1 with TRBJ1-1, with 7 bases identical to TRBD1. Source material: glioma tissue, nonneoplastic brain tissue, or PBMCs (not recorded which). The source of this sequence is a human donor with low-grade glioma or glioblastoma, undergoing nonglioma brain surgery, or in good health (not recorded which). The CDR3: CASAVTGAGEAFF. The CDR3 DNA sequence: TGTGCCAGTGCGGTCACAGGGGCTGGTGAAGCTTTCTTT.